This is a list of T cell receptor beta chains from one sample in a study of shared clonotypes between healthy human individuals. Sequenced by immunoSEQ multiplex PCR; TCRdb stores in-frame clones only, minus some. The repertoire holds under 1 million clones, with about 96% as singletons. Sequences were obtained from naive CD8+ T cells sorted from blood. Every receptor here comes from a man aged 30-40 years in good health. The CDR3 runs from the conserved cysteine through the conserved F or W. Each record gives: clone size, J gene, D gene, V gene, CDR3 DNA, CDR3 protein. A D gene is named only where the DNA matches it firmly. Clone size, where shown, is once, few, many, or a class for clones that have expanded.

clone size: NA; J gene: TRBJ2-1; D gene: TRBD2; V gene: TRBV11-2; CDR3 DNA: TGTGCCAGCAGCCCTCTCGGGGGACTAGCAGAGGATAGGTTCTTC; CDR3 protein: CASSPLGGLAEDRFF
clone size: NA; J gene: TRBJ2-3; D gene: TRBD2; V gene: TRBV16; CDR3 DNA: TGTGCCAGCAGCCCGACTAGCGGAACGCCGATAAGCACAGATACGCAGTATTTT; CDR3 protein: CASSPTSGTPISTDTQYF
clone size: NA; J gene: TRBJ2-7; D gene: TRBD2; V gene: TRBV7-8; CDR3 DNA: TGTGCCAGCCGACCGGGACTAGCGTTATACGAGCAGTACTTC; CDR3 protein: CASRPGLALYEQYF
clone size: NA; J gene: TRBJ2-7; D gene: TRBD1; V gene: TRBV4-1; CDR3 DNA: TGCGCCAGCAGCCAAGTCATGCAGGGGGAGTACGAGCAGTACTTC; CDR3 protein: CASSQVMQGEYEQYF
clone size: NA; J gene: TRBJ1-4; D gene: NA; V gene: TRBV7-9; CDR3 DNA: TGTGCCAGCCAATGGGGGGAAAAACTGTTTTTT; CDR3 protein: CASQWGEKLFF
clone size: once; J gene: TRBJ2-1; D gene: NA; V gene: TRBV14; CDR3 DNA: TGTGCCAGCAGCCAAGATGGGGCAGGGTCCTACAATGAGCAGTTCTTC; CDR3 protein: CASSQDGAGSYNEQFF
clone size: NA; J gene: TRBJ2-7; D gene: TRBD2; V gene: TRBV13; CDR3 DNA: TGTGCCAGCAGCTCCCCGACTAGCGGGGCGGGAGAGCAGTACTTC; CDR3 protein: CASSSPTSGAGEQYF
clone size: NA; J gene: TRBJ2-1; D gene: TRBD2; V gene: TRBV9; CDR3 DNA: TGTGCCAGCAGCGTAGAACTAGCGGCTAACAATGAGCAGTTCTTC; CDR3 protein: CASSVELAANNEQFF
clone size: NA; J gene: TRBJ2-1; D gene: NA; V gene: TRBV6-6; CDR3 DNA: TGTGCCAGCAGTTACAGGGGGACCTACAATGAGCAGTTCTTC; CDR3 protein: CASSYRGTYNEQFF
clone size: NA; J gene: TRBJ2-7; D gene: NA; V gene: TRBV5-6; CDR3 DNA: TGTGCCAGCAGCCCCGAGGGGTTCATCCACGAGCAGTACTTC; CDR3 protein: CASSPEGFIHEQYF
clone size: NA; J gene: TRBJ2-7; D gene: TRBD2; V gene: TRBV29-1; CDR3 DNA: TGCAGCGTTGAAGCGCGGACTAGCGGGAGGTACGAGCAGTACTTC; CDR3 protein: CSVEARTSGRYEQYF
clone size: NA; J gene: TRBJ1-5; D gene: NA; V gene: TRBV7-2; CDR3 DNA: TGTGCCAGCAGCCTCCTTTTGGGGGAGAGCAATCAGCCCCAGCATTTT; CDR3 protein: CASSLLLGESNQPQHF
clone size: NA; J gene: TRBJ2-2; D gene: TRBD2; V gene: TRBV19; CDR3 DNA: TGTGCCAGTTACTCGGTCGGACTAGCGGGTCCCCGAGCCGGGGAGCTGTTTTTT; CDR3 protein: CASYSVGLAGPRAGELFF
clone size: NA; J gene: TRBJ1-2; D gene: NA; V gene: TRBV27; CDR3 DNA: TGTGCCAGTAACCCCGAACGGAACCCCGGCAAGAACTATGGCTACACCTTC; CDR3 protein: CASNPERNPGKNYGYTF
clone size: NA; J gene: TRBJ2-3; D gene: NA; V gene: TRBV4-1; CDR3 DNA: TGCGCCAGCAGCCCGCGGCTATCAGATACGCAGTATTTT; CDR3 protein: CASSPRLSDTQYF
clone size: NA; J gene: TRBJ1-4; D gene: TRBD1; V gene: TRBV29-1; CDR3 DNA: TGCAGCGTTGATGGGGCAGGGGGTGAAAAACTGTTTTTT; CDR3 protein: CSVDGAGGEKLFF
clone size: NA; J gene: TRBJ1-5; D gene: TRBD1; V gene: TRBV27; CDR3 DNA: TGTGCCAGCAGCACCTCACGGGACAGGGGTTCCAAGCAGCCCCAGCATTTT; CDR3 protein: CASSTSRDRGSKQPQHF
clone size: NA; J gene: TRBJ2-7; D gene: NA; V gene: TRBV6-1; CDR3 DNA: TGTGCCAGCAGTGTGAGGGGTCCGGGCTACGAGCAGTACTTC; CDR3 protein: CASSVRGPGYEQYF
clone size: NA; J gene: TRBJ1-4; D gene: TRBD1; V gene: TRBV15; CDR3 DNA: TGTGCCACCAGCGGCGGACAGGGGGTGGTAGTCGCTGAAAAACTGTTTTTT; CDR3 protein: CATSGGQGVVVAEKLFF
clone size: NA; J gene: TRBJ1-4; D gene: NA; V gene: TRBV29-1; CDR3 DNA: TGCAGCGTTTCAACCCGGGGGGGTATAAATGAAAAACTGTTTTTT; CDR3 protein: CSVSTRGGINEKLFF
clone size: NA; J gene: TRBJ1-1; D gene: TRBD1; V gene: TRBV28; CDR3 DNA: TGTGCCAGCAGTCCCCAGGGGGCGCGGGGCACTGAAGCTTTCTTT; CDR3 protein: CASSPQGARGTEAFF
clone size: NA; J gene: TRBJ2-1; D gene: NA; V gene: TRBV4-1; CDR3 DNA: TGCGCCAGCAGCCAAGATTCCGGGGTGAATGAGCAGTTCTTC; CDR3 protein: CASSQDSGVNEQFF
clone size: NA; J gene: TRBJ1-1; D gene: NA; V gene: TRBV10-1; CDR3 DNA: TGCGCCAGCAGTGAGAGGCAGGGGATGAACACTGAAGCTTTCTTT; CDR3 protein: CASSERQGMNTEAFF
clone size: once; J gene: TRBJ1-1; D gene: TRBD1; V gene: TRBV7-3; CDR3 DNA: TGTGCCAGCAGCGCCGGACAGGGTTTGAACACTGAAGCTTTCTTT; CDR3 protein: CASSAGQGLNTEAFF
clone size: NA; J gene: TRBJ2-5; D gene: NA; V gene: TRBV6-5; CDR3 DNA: TGTGCCAGCAGTCCCGGGGACGGGGAGACCCAGTACTTC; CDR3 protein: CASSPGDGETQYF
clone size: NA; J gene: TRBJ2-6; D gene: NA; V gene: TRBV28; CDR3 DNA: TGTGCCAGCAGTTCGACGACCAGGGTTAGGGCGCTGTCCGGGGCCAACGTCCTGACTTTC; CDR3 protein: CASSSTTRVRALSGANVLTF
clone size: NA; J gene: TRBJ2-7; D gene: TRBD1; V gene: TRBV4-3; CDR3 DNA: TGCGCCAGCAGCCAAGATAGACAGGGGGCCTACGAGCAGTACTTC; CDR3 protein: CASSQDRQGAYEQYF
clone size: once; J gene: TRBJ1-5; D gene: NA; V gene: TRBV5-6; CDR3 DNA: TGTGCCAGCAGCTTGTGGGATTCCGGGGATCAGCCCCAGCATTTT; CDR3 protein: CASSLWDSGDQPQHF
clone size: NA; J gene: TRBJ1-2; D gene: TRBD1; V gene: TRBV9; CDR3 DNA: TGTGCCAGCAGCGTAGCTACAGGGGGCACGAACTATGGCTACACCTTC; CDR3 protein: CASSVATGGTNYGYTF